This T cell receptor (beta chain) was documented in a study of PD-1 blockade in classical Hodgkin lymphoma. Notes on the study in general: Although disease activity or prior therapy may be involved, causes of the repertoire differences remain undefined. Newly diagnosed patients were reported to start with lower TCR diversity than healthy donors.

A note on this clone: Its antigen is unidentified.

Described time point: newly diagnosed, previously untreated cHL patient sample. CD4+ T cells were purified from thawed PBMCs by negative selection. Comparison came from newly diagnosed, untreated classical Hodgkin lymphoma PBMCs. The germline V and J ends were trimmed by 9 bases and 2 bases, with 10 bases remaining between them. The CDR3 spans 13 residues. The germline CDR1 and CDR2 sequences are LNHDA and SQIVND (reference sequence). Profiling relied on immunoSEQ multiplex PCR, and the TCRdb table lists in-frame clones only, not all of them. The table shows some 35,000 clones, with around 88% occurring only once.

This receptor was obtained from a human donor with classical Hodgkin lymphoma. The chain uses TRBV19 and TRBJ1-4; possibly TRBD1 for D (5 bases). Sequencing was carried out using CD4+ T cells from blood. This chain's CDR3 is CASSRETNEKLFF. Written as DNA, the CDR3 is TGTGCCAGCAGCAGGGAGACTAATGAAAAACTGTTTTTT.